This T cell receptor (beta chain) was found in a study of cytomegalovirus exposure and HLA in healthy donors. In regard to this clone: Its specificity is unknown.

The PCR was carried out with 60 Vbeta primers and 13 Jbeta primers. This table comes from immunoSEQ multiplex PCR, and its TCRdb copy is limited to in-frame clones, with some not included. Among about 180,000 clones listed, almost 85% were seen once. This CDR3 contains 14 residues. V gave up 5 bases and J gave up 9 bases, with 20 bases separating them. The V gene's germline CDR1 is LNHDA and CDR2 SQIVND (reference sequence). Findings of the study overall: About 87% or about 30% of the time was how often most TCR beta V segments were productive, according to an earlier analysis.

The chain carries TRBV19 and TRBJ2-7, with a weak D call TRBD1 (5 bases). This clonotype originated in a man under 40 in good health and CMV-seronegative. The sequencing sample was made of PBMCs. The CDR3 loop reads CASSPRAALRVQYF. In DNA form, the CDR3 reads TGTGCCAGTAGTCCCAGGGCTGCCCTACGAGTGCAGTACTTC.